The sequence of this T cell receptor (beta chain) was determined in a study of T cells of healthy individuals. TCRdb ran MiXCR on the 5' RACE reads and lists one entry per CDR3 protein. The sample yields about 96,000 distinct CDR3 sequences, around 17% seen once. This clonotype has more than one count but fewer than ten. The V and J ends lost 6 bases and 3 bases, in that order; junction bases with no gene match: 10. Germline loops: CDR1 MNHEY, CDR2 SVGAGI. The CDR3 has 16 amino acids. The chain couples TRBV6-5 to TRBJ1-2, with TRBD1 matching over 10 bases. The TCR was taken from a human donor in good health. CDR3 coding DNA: TGTGCCAGCAGGAATCCAACCGGGACAGGGGACTATGGCTACACCTTC. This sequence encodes CASRNPTGTGDYGYTF.